The TCR beta chain under discussion was sequenced for a study of T cells in Graves' hyperthyroidism and ophthalmopathy. Study observations and caveats: A 13 V-J signature model discriminated ophthalmopathy versus stable hyperthyroidism. Median prediction lead before ophthalmopathy onset was 5 to 7.5 months with the model. Blood samples included most of the expanded thyroid clonotypes exceeding 0.001.

A few counts support this clonotype. Its antigen is undetermined. This CDR3 is built from 16 residues. Trimming cost V 3 bases and J 8 bases, with 23 bases left between them. Looked up from germline, CDR1 is SGDLS and CDR2 is YYNGEE. Uncontrolled infection, other autoimmune disease, pregnancy or lactation disqualified patients from enrolment. RNA transcripts served as the template for amplifying TCR beta CDR3 regions. Using the HTBI primer set, a first-round RT-PCR was run on the TCR CDR3. TCRdb processed the multiplex PCR reads anew with MiXCR; each CDR3 protein has one entry. The data show roughly 500,000 distinct CDR3 sequences, roughly 46% seen once.

V and J are TRBV9 and TRBJ1-2, with D possibly being TRBD1 (5 bases). The sample comprised peripheral blood or thyroid tissue (not recorded which). This clonotype was sampled from an adult woman with Graves' disease, either hyperthyroidism or ophthalmopathy (not recorded which). CDR3: CASSGSRDGSRVGYTF. CDR3 sequence (DNA): TGTGCCAGCAGCGGATCCCGGGACGGGTCGCGGGTCGGCTACACCTTC.